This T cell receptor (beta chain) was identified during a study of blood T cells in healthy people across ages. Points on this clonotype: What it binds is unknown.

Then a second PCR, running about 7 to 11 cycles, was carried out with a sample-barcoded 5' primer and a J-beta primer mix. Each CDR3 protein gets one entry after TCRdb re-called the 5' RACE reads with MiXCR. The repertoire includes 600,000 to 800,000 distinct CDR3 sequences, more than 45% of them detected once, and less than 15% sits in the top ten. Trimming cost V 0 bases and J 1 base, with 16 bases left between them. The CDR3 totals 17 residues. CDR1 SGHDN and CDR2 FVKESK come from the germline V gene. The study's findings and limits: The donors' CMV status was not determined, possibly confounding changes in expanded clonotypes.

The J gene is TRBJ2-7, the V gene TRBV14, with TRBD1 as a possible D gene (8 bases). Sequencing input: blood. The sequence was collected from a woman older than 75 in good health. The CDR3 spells CASSQESGGQGSYEQYF. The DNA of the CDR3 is TGTGCCAGCAGCCAAGAGTCGGGAGGACAGGGTTCCTACGAGCAGTACTTC.